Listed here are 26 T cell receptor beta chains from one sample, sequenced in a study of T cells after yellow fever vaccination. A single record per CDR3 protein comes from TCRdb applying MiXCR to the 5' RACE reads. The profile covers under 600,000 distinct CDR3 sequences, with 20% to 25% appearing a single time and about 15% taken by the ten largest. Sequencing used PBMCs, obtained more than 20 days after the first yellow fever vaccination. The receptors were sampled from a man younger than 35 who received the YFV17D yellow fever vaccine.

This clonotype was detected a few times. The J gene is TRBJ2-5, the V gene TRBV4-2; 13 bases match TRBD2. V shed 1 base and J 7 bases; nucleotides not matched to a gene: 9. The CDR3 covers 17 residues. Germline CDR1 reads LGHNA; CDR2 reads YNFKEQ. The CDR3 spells CASSQGGLAGFVGTQYF. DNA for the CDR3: TGTGCCAGCAGCCAAGGGGGACTAGCGGGGTTTGTCGGGACCCAGTACTTC.

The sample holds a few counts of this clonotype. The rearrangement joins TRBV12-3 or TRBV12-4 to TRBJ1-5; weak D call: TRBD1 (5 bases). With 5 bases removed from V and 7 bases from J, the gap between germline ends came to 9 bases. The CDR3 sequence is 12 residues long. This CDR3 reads CASSRGSQPQHF. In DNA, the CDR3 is TGTGCCAGCAGTCGGGGGTCGCAGCCCCAGCATTTT.

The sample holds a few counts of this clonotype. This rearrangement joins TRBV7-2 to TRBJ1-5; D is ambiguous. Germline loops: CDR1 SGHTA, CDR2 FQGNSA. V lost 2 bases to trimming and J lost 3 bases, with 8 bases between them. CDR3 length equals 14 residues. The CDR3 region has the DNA TGTGCCAGCAGCTTATTACATTACAATCAGCCCCAGCATTTT. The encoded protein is CASSLLHYNQPQHF.

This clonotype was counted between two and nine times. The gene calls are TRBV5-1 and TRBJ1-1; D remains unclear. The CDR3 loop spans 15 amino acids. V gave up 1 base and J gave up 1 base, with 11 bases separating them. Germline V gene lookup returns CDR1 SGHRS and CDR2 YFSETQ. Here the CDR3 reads CASSLYRSGNTEAFF. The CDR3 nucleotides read TGCGCCAGCAGCTTGTATCGATCAGGGAACACTGAAGCTTTCTTT.

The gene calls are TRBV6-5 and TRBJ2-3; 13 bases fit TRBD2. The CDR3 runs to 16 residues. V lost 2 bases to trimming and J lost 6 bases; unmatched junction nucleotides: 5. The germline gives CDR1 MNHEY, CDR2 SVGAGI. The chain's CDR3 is CASSYAGLAGTDTQYF. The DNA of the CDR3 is TGTGCCAGCAGTTACGCGGGACTAGCGGGGACCGATACGCAGTATTTT.

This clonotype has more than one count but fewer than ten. For the CDR3, the DNA is TGTGCGACGGTGAGCGGGGGGGAACTCTACAATGAGCAGTTCTTC. This gives the protein CATVSGGELYNEQFF. This sequence joins TRBV7-9 and TRBJ2-1; 10 bases are a match to TRBD2. The CDR3 runs to 15 residues. The germline V gene encodes CDR1 SEHNR and CDR2 FQNEAQ (reference sequence).

The CDR3 DNA is TGTGCCAGTAACCCCGGGACAGGGGTAGGAAAACTGTTTTTT. Its translation is CASNPGTGVGKLFF. The gene calls are TRBV28 and TRBJ1-4; 10 nucleotides match TRBD1. V trimming: 9 bases; J trimming: 10 bases; junction bases outside the gene matches: 11. There are 14 residues in the CDR3. CDR1 MDHEN and CDR2 SYDVKM come from the germline V gene.

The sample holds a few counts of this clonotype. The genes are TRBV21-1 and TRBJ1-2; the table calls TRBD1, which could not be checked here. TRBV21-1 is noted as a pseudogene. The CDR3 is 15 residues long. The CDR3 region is CASSKWGQGKSGYTF. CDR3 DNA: TGTGCCAGCAGCAAATGGGGACAGGGGAAAAGTGGCTACACCTTC.

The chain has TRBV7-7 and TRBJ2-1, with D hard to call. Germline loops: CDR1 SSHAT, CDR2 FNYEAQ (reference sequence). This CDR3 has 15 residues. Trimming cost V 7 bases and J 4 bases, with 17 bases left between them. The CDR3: CASTEGLGPYNEQFF. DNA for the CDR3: TGTGCCAGCACCGAAGGGCTAGGGCCTTACAATGAGCAGTTCTTC.

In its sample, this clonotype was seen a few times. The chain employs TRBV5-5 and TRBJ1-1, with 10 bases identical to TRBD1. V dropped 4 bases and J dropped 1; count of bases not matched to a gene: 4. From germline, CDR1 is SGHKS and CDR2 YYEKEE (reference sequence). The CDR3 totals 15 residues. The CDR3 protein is CASSRTGGKNTEAFF. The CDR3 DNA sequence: TGTGCCAGCAGCAGGACAGGGGGGAAGAACACTGAAGCTTTCTTT. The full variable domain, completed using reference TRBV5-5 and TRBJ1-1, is DAGVTQSPTHLIKTRGQQVTLRCSPISGHKSVSWYQQVLGQGPQFIFQYYEKEERGRGNFPDRFSARQFPNYSSELNVNALLLGDSALYLCASSRTGGKNTEAFFGQGTRLTVV.

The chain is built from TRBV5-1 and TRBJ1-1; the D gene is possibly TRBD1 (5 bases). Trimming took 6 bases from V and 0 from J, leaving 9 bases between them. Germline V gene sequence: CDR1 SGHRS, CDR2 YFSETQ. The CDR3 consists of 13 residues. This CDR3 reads CASNTGMNTEAFF. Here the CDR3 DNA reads TGCGCCAGCAATACAGGAATGAACACTGAAGCTTTCTTT. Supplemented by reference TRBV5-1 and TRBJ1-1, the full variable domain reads KAGVTQTPRYLIKTRGQQVTLSCSPISGHRSVSWYQQTPGQGLQFLFEYFSETQRNKGNFPGRFSGRQFSNSRSEMNVSTLELGDSALYLCASNTGMNTEAFFGQGTRLTVV.

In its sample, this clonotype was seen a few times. CDR3: CALSRGDTQYF. For the CDR3, the DNA is TGTGCCCTCAGCCGGGGGGATACGCAGTATTTT. The chain carries TRBV7-2 and TRBJ2-3; D might be TRBD2 (6 bases). This CDR3 has 11 residues. V dropped 11 bases and J dropped 6 bases, with 12 bases sitting between them. Germline V gene sequence: CDR1 SGHTA, CDR2 FQGNSA.

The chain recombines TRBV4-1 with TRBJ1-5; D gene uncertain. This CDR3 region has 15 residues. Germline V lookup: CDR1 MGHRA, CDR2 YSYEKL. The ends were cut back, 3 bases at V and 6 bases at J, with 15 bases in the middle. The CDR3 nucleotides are TGCGCCAGCAGCCAGCACCTGGGAGGAGCTCAGCCCCAGCATTTT. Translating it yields CASSQHLGGAQPQHF.

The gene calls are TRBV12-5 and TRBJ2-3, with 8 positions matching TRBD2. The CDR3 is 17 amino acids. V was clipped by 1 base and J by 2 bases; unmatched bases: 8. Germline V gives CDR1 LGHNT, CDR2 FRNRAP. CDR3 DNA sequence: TGTGCTAGTGGTTTGGCCCTCGCGGGGGGTTCCACAGATACGCAGTATTTT. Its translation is CASGLALAGGSTDTQYF.

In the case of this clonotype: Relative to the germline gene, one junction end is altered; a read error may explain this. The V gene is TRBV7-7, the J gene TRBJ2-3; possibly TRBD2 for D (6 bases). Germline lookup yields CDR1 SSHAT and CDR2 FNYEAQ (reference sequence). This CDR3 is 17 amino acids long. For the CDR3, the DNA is TGTGCTAGCAGCCCCGGGACTCCCGCCGAGGGCACAGATACGCAGTATTTT. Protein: CASSPGTPAEGTDTQYF.

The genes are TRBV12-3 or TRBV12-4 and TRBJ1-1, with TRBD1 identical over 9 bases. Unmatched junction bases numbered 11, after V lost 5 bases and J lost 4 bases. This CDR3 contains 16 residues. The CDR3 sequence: CASSLIGTGRSTEAFF. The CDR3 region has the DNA TGTGCCAGCAGTCTAATCGGGACAGGGCGAAGCACTGAAGCTTTCTTT.

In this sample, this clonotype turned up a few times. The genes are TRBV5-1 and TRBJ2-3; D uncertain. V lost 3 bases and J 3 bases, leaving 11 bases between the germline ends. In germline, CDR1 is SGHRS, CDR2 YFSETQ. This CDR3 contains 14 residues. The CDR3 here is CASSSTHTTDTQYF. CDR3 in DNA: TGCGCCAGCAGCTCGACCCATACAACAGATACGCAGTATTTT. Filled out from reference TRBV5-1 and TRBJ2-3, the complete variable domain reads KAGVTQTPRYLIKTRGQQVTLSCSPISGHRSVSWYQQTPGQGLQFLFEYFSETQRNKGNFPGRFSGRQFSNSRSEMNVSTLELGDSALYLCASSSTHTTDTQYFGPGTRLTVL.

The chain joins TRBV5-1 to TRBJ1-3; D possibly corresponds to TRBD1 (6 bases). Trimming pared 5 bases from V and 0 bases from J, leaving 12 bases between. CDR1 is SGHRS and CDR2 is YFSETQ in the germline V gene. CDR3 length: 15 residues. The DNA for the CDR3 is TGCGCCAGCAGACAGGACAGCAGCTCTGGAAACACCATATATTTT. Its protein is CASRQDSSSGNTIYF. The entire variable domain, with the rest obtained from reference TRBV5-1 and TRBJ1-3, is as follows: KAGVTQTPRYLIKTRGQQVTLSCSPISGHRSVSWYQQTPGQGLQFLFEYFSETQRNKGNFPGRFSGRQFSNSRSEMNVSTLELGDSALYLCASRQDSSSGNTIYFGEGSWLTVV.

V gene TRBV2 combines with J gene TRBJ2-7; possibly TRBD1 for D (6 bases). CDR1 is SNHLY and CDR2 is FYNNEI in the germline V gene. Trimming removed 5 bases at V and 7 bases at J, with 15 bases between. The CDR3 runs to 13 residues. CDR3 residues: CASSPLSQGEQYF. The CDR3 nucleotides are TGTGCCAGCAGTCCACTTTCGCAGGGGGAGCAGTACTTC.

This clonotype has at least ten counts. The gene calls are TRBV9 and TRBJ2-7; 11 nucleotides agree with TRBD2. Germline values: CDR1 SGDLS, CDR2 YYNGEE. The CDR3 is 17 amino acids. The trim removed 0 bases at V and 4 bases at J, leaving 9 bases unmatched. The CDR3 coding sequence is TGTGCCAGCAGCGTAGCCGGGACTAGCGGTGCGATGTACGAGCAGTACTTC. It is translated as CASSVAGTSGAMYEQYF.

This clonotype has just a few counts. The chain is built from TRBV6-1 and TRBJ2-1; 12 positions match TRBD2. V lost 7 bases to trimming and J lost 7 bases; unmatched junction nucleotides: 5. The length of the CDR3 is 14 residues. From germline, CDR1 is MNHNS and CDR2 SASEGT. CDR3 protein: CASKTSGGGNEQFF. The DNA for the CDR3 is TGTGCCAGCAAGACTAGCGGGGGCGGGAATGAGCAGTTCTTC.

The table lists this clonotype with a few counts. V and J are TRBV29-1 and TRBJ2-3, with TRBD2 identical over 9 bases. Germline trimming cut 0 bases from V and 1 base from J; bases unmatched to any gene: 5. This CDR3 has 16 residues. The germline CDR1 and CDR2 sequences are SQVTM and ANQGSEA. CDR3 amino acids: CSVEDPASGGTDTQYF. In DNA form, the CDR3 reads TGCAGCGTTGAAGATCCCGCTAGCGGGGGCACAGATACGCAGTATTTT.

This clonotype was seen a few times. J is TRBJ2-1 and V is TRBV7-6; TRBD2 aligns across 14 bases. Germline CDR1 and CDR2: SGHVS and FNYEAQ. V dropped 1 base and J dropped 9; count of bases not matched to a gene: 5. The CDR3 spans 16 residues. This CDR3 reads CASSLVLGTSGGEQFF. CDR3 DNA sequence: TGTGCCAGCAGCTTAGTATTAGGGACTAGCGGGGGTGAGCAGTTCTTC.

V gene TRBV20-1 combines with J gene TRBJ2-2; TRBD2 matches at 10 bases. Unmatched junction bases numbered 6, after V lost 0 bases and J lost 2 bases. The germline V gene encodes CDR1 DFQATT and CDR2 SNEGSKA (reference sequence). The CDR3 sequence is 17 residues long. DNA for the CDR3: TGCAGTGCTAGAGATGGAGCGGGGGGGTTCAACACCGGGGAGCTGTTTTTT. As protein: CSARDGAGGFNTGELFF.

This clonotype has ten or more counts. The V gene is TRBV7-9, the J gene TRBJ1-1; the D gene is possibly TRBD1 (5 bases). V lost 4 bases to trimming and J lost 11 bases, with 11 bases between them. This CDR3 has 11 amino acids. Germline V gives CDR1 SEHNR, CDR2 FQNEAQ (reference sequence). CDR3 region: CASSWARGAFF. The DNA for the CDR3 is TGTGCCAGCAGCTGGGCACGGGGGGCTTTCTTT.

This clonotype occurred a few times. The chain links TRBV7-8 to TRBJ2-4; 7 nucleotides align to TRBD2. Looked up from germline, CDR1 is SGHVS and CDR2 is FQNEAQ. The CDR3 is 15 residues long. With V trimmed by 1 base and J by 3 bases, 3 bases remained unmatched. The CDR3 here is CASSLVGGFKNIQYF. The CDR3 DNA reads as TGTGCCAGCAGCTTAGTGGGGGGGTTCAAAAACATTCAGTACTTC. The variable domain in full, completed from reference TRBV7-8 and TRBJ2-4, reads GAGVSQSPRYKVAKRGQDVALRCDPISGHVSLFWYQQALGQGPEFLTYFQNEAQLDKSGLPSDRFFAERPEGSVSTLKIQRTQQEDSAVYLCASSLVGGFKNIQYFGAGTRLSVL.